The clone carrying this TCR beta chain was recorded at least ten times. What it binds is not known. The data derive from a study of CD8+CD57+ T cells in acquired aplastic anemia. Profiling that covered TCR beta VDJ and CDR3 relied on genomic DNA as its template. In TCRdb, the reads were re-called with MiXCR into one record per CDR3 protein. The sample has about 180,000 distinct CDR3 sequences, almost 50% seen once. Flow cytometry had shown expanded CD8+CD57+ cells in the patients chosen for sequencing. The CDR3 loop spans 11 amino acids. V lost 5 bases and J 8 bases, leaving 9 bases between the germline ends. Whole-study results and caveats: It was found that roughly 31 CD8+ CDR3 sequences were shared between patients and controls. Any difference that existed in CD8+ Simpson's diversity between patients and controls was not significant.

Sequenced material: sorted CD4+, CD8+, or CD8+CD57+ T cells (not recorded which) from PBMCs. This TCR was recovered from a human donor with aplastic anemia. The chain recombines TRBV12-3 or TRBV12-4 with TRBJ1-2; D is ambiguous. CDR3 residues: CASSPSTGYTF. CDR3 nucleotide sequence: TGTGCCAGCAGTCCCTCAACAGGCTACACCTTC.